These 11 T cell receptor beta chains came from one sample sequenced in a study of radiation and T cells in renal cell carcinoma. Profiled with immunoSEQ multiplex PCR; TCRdb holds only in-frame clones, not every one. This sample has approximately 65,000 clones, with 70% to 80% found just once. Noted time point: blood 4 weeks post-SBRT, at nephrectomy. Treatment described: 15 Gy SBRT to primary tumor, nephrectomy 4 weeks later. The material sequenced was blood, taken from a patient whose treatment included radiotherapy and nephrectomy. Receptors were obtained from a man aged 55 to 70 with renal cell carcinoma.

J is TRBJ1-3 and V is TRBV9; the D gene is possibly TRBD1 (5 bases). Germline assignment: CDR1 SGDLS and CDR2 YYNGEE. This CDR3 is 14 amino acids long. The V and J ends lost 6 bases and 9 bases respectively, with 19 bases between them. The CDR3 is CASTRGGDLGTIYF. The CDR3 bases are TGTGCCAGCACCCGTGGGGGGGATTTGGGCACCATATATTTT.

This chain uses TRBV15 with TRBJ2-5, with D hard to call. Trimming removed 0 bases at V and 5 bases at J, with 4 bases between. The CDR3 length is 12 residues. Germline V gene lookup returns CDR1 LNHNV and CDR2 YYDKDF (reference sequence). The CDR3 bases are TGTGCCACCAGCAGAGACCGGGAGACCCAGTACTTC. Translation: CATSRDRETQYF.

The chain uses TRBV2 and TRBJ1-1; possible D gene TRBD1, 5 bases. Trimming pared 7 bases from V and 7 bases from J, leaving 13 bases between. Germline V gene sequence: CDR1 SNHLY, CDR2 FYNNEI. This CDR3 has 12 residues. The CDR3 nucleotides read TGTGCCAGCAAGGAGACGGGGGTTGAAGCTTTCTTT. Protein product: CASKETGVEAFF.

V is TRBV11-3 and J is TRBJ2-5; D is uncertain. The CDR3 extends over 12 amino acids. Trimming cost V 6 bases and J 5 bases, with 10 bases left between them. The germline gives CDR1 SGHNT, CDR2 YENEEA. Here the CDR3 reads CASSFIGETQYF. As DNA, the CDR3 is TGTGCCAGCAGTTTCATCGGGGAGACCCAGTACTTC. The full variable domain, rest sourced from reference TRBV11-3 and TRBJ2-5, is EAGVVQSPRYKIIEKKQPVAFWCNPISGHNTLYWYLQNLGQGPELLIRYENEEAVDDSQLPKDRFSAERLKGVDSTLKIQPAELGDSAVYLCASSFIGETQYFGPGTRLLVL.

The gene calls are TRBV7-2 and TRBJ2-1, with 7 bases matching TRBD2. Germline V gives CDR1 SGHTA, CDR2 FQGNSA. The CDR3 has 15 amino acids. J gave up 5 bases and V 5 bases, and 9 bases lay outside the gene matches. The CDR3 nucleotides are TGTGCCAGCAGCCCACCGGGACTATACGACAATGAGCAGTTCTTC. Translating gives CASSPPGLYDNEQFF.

The chain links TRBV18 to TRBJ1-4; TRBD1 might be the D (6 bases). Deletions cut 2 bases from V and 4 bases from J, with 11 bases between. CDR3 length: 15 amino acids. Looked up from germline, CDR1 is KGHSH and CDR2 is LQKENI. CDR3 sequence reads: CASSPSGRGNEKLFF. DNA for the CDR3: TGTGCCAGCTCACCATCGGGCAGGGGTAATGAAAAACTGTTTTTT.

The chain uses TRBV19 and TRBJ2-5; no definite D call. Germline loops: CDR1 LNHDA, CDR2 SQIVND (reference sequence). V dropped 5 bases and J dropped 5 bases, with 15 bases sitting between them. The CDR3 runs to 14 residues. The CDR3 spells CASSSSTAPETQYF. DNA for the CDR3: TGTGCCAGTAGTTCCTCGACCGCCCCGGAGACCCAGTACTTC.

V usage is TRBV5-5 and J usage is TRBJ2-7; unclear D gene. The germline V gene has CDR1 SGHKS and CDR2 YYEKEE (reference sequence). V was trimmed by 0 bases and J by 3 bases, leaving 10 bases between them. The CDR3 runs 14 residues. CDR3 in amino acids: CASSLELRVYEQYF. The DNA for the CDR3 is TGTGCCAGCAGCTTGGAGCTTCGCGTCTACGAGCAGTACTTC.

This clone occurred a few times. V and J are TRBV18 and TRBJ2-1; 13 bases fit TRBD2. CDR1 is KGHSH and CDR2 is LQKENI in the germline V gene. The CDR3 extends over 15 amino acids. Trimming cost V 3 bases and J 6 bases; bases outside gene matches: 2. CDR3 sequence reads: CASSPGLAGANEQFF. As DNA, the CDR3 is TGTGCCAGCTCACCCGGACTAGCGGGAGCCAATGAGCAGTTCTTC.

V is TRBV5-1 and J is TRBJ2-5; D perhaps matches TRBD1 (6 bases). The end of the DNA fits TRBJ2-7 better, so the J call may be wrong. The CDR3 sequence is 14 residues long. CDR1 is SGHRS and CDR2 is YFSETQ in the germline V gene. The CDR3 sequence is CASSYKAGDYEQYF. In DNA, the CDR3 is TGCGCCAGCAGCTACAAGGCAGGGGACTACGAGCAGTACTTC.

V usage is TRBV29-1 and J usage is TRBJ2-1; a possible D gene is TRBD2 (6 bases). The CDR3 covers 13 residues. From germline, CDR1 is SQVTM and CDR2 ANQGSEA. The V and J ends lost 4 bases and 3 bases respectively, with 10 bases between them. The CDR3 bases are TGCAGCGTTGCGGGACTTAACTACAATGAGCAGTTCTTC. Its protein product is CSVAGLNYNEQFF.